Below are 19 T cell receptor beta chains sequenced from a single sample in a study of response to subunit inactivated influenza vaccine. TCRdb used MiXCR to reprocess the RT-PCR reads, holding one entry per CDR3 protein. The sample shows over 650,000 distinct CDR3 sequences, approximately 17% of them seen only once. The starting material was PBMCs from blood, obtained around 5 days after vaccination. These receptors were obtained from a man over 45 who received an inactivated influenza vaccine.

CDR3 sequence reads: CASSQVQRDLYF. In nucleotides, the CDR3 is TGTGCCAGCAGCCAAGTACAACGAGACCTGTACTTC. The genes are TRBV3-1 and TRBJ2-7; D unclear. With 1 base removed from V and 12 bases from J, the gap between germline ends came to 13 bases. CDR1 is LGHDT and CDR2 is YNNKEL in the germline V gene (reference sequence). The CDR3 loop spans 12 amino acids.

This clonotype was detected a few times. The rearrangement uses TRBV6-5 and TRBJ2-1, with D perhaps matching TRBD2 (5 bases). Per germline, CDR1 MNHEY and CDR2 SVGAGI. Between the trimmed V and J ends, which lost 6 bases and 9 bases, there was a span of 12 bases. The CDR3 totals 12 residues. As DNA, the CDR3 is TGTGCCAGCAGAAAACCACGGGGTGAGCAGTTCTTC. The encoded protein is CASRKPRGEQFF.

V gene TRBV29-1 combines with J gene TRBJ1-1; TRBD1 is a possible D gene (6 bases). The germline CDR1 and CDR2 sequences are SQVTM and ANQGSEA. The CDR3 covers 13 residues. Trimming cost V 8 bases and J 7 bases, with 20 bases left between them. The CDR3 here is CSSGAVPFIEAFF. The DNA for the CDR3 is TGCAGCTCGGGGGCGGTCCCCTTCATTGAAGCTTTCTTT. The full variable domain, its missing parts supplied by reference TRBV29-1 and TRBJ1-1, is SAVISQKPSRDICQRGTSLTIQCQVDSQVTMMFWYRQQPGQSLTLIATANQGSEATYESGFVIDKFPISRPNLTFSTLTVSNMSPEDSSIYLCSSGAVPFIEAFFGQGTRLTVV.

The chain links TRBV18 to TRBJ2-2; 10 bases are shared with TRBD1. This CDR3 is 16 amino acids long. Germline assignment: CDR1 KGHSH and CDR2 LQKENI. With V trimmed by 3 bases and J by 2 bases, 3 bases remained unmatched. The CDR3 nucleotides read TGTGCCAGCTCACCGGAGACAGGGGGCAACACCGGGGAGCTGTTTTTT. The encoded protein is CASSPETGGNTGELFF.

This clonotype was recorded a few times. The chain joins TRBV5-1 to TRBJ2-5; a possible D gene is TRBD2 (6 bases). V lost 0 bases and J 5 bases, leaving 14 bases between the germline ends. Germline lookup yields CDR1 SGHRS and CDR2 YFSETQ. The CDR3 extends over 15 amino acids. The DNA of the CDR3 is TGCGCCAGCAGCTTGGAATCTGTGGCGGGGGAGACCCAGTACTTC. Protein sequence: CASSLESVAGETQYF.

This clonotype has just a few counts. The chain couples TRBV29-1 to TRBJ2-3, with 8 bases matching TRBD1. CDR1 SQVTM and CDR2 ANQGSEA come from the germline V gene. V shed 4 bases and J 6 bases; nucleotides not matched to a gene: 3. The CDR3 is 12 amino acids. This CDR3 reads CSVVTGVDTQYF. DNA for the CDR3: TGCAGCGTTGTGACAGGGGTGGATACGCAGTATTTT.

This clonotype was recorded a few times. CDR3 sequence: CASSLPLGLAAHNEQFF. The CDR3 DNA is TGTGCCAGCAGTTTACCCCTCGGACTAGCGGCACACAATGAGCAGTTCTTC. The chain couples TRBV12-3 or TRBV12-4 to TRBJ2-1, with TRBD2 identical over 10 bases. The CDR3 sequence is 17 residues long. V was pared by 2 bases and J by 5 bases, with 9 bases of the junction left unmatched.

This clonotype has a single count. The chain links TRBV6-2 or TRBV6-3 to TRBJ2-5; TRBD2 is a possible D gene (5 bases). CDR3 length: 13 amino acids. Trimming stripped 6 bases from V and 2 bases from J, with 10 bases between. CDR1 is MNHEY and CDR2 is SVGEGT in the germline V gene. The DNA for the CDR3 is TGTGCCAGCAGAAGTAGACTACAAGAGACCCAGTACTTC. It codes for CASRSRLQETQYF.

This clonotype was picked up a small number of times. The chain carries TRBV11-2 and TRBJ2-5, with TRBD2 identical over 8 bases. The junction had 9 bases not matched to a gene; V was cut back by 1 base and J by 5 bases. Germline V CDR1 and CDR2: SGHAT, FQNNGV. The CDR3 runs to 16 residues. CDR3 in DNA: TGTGCCAGCAGCTTAGGGAGCGGGAGCCCCAGGGAGACCCAGTACTTC. Amino acid sequence: CASSLGSGSPRETQYF.

This chain joins TRBV25-1 and TRBJ2-1, with D hard to call. The CDR3 totals 16 residues. Trimming shortened V by 1 base and J by 0 bases, and 10 bases separated the two germline ends. The germline V gene encodes CDR1 MGHDK and CDR2 SYGVNS. This chain's CDR3 is CASSESLGFSYNEQFF. The CDR3 coding sequence is TGTGCCAGCAGTGAATCACTTGGTTTCTCCTACAATGAGCAGTTCTTC.

This clonotype was detected only a few times. The chain recombines TRBV12-3 or TRBV12-4 with TRBJ2-3; the match to TRBD2 covers 7 bases. The CDR3 length is 16 residues. The trim removed 7 bases at V and 7 bases at J, leaving 17 bases unmatched. Here the CDR3 reads CASTRFGTTRENTQYF. The CDR3 DNA follows: TGTGCCAGCACACGTTTCGGGACTACCCGTGAGAATACGCAGTATTTT.

This clonotype appeared a few times. J is TRBJ2-7 and V is TRBV12-3 or TRBV12-4; tentative D call: TRBD1 (5 bases). V was clipped by 5 bases and J by 3 bases, with 14 bases between them. The CDR3 is 14 amino acids. CDR3 loop: CASSPQGMVYEQYF. CDR3 nucleotides: TGTGCCAGCAGTCCCCAGGGTATGGTCTACGAGCAGTACTTC.

This clonotype appeared a few times. The chain uses TRBV28 and TRBJ2-1, with TRBD2 identical over 9 bases. Germline values: CDR1 MDHEN, CDR2 SYDVKM. V shed 7 bases, J shed 4 bases, and the junction held 5 bases outside the gene matches. This CDR3 has 14 amino acids. CDR3 amino acids: CASKPGLAYNEQFF. The CDR3 DNA reads as TGTGCCAGCAAACCGGGACTAGCTTACAATGAGCAGTTCTTC. Supplemented by reference TRBV28 and TRBJ2-1, the full variable domain reads DVKVTQSSRYLVKRTGEKVFLECVQDMDHENMFWYRQDPGLGLRLIYFSYDVKMKEKGDIPEGYSVSREKKERFSLILESASTNQTSMYLCASKPGLAYNEQFFGPGTRLTVL.

Only one count was recorded for this clonotype. This chain uses TRBV28 with TRBJ2-7, with D perhaps TRBD2 (5 bases). V was trimmed by 3 bases and J by 0 bases, leaving 12 bases between them. The CDR3 runs to 15 residues. Germline-derived CDR1 and CDR2 are MDHEN and SYDVKM. The CDR3 is CASSFGGYSSYEQYF. CDR3 coding DNA: TGTGCCAGCAGTTTCGGCGGGTATAGCTCCTACGAGCAGTACTTC.

The chain is built from TRBV20-1 and TRBJ1-2, with a possible D match to TRBD1 (6 bases). Germline V gene sequence: CDR1 DFQATT, CDR2 SNEGSKA (reference sequence). This CDR3 has 12 residues. Trimming took off 7 bases at V and 6 bases at J, with 15 bases between the two ends. The DNA for the CDR3 is TGCAGTGGGCAACACAGGGCCCATGGCTACACCTTC. As protein: CSGQHRAHGYTF.

The chain links TRBV5-1 to TRBJ1-2; 7 positions agree with TRBD1. The CDR3 is 13 amino acids. Losses at the gene ends were 4 bases for V and 6 bases for J; bases not matched to a gene: 6. Germline V gene sequence: CDR1 SGHRS, CDR2 YFSETQ. The CDR3 here is CASSVDRVHGYTF. The CDR3 nucleotides read TGCGCCAGCAGCGTCGACAGGGTTCATGGCTACACCTTC.

This clonotype was seen a handful of times. Written as DNA, the CDR3 is TGCGCCAGCAGCCAAGTAGTCGTCAACACTGAAGCTTTCTTT. It codes for CASSQVVVNTEAFF. This chain joins TRBV4-3 and TRBJ1-1; D is ambiguous. V lost 1 base and J lost 2, with 8 bases in between. This CDR3 spans 14 amino acids. The germline V gene encodes CDR1 LGHNA and CDR2 YSLEER.

CDR3 DNA: TGTGCCAGCAGACAAACGGGGGCAGATACGCAGTATTTT. Translated, it gives CASRQTGADTQYF. The chain recombines TRBV9 with TRBJ2-3, with D tentatively TRBD2 (6 bases). Germline CDR1 and CDR2: SGDLS and YYNGEE. The CDR3 runs to 13 residues. Deletions cut 5 bases from V and 4 bases from J, with 11 bases between.

The chain employs TRBV5-5 and TRBJ2-7; 10 bases are a match to TRBD2. Germline CDR1 is SGHKS and CDR2 is YYEKEE (reference sequence). The CDR3 has 14 amino acids. Losses at the gene ends were 3 bases for V and 4 bases for J; bases not matched to a gene: 4. CDR3 DNA sequence: TGTGCCAGCAGCTGGACTAGCGGTGATTACGAGCAGTACTTC. Its protein is CASSWTSGDYEQYF. Based on the CDR3 plus reference TRBV5-5 and TRBJ2-7, the full variable domain is DAGVTQSPTHLIKTRGQQVTLRCSPISGHKSVSWYQQVLGQGPQFIFQYYEKEERGRGNFPDRFSARQFPNYSSELNVNALLLGDSALYLCASSWTSGDYEQYFGPGTRLTVT.